The T cell receptor (beta chain) under discussion was sequenced for a study of human T cells and chemical hapten exposure. Study-wide background: Skin of the upper inner arm, approximately 2 cm by approximately 2 cm, received 2% DPC for sensitization. Read at 6 days, the patch tests placed 0.01% DPC on the upper back.

Individual cDNA molecules in this library carried unique molecular identifiers. Per the authors' pipeline: The median was roughly 95,000 TCRs per sample, ranging roughly 23,224 to 690,600. TCRdb itself ran the RACE reads through MiXCR, one entry per CDR3 protein. The authors' filters were not applied to this entry. In the table there are approximately 77,000 distinct CDR3 sequences, around 15% of which are singletons. Germline loops: CDR1 MDHEN, CDR2 SYDVKM. The CDR3 totals 15 residues. V was pared by 3 bases and J by 3 bases, with 0 bases of the junction left unmatched. Time point meaning: pre-sensitization, week 0. The sample's treatment: therapeutic diphenylcyclopropenone sensitization with weekly scalp DPC.

The chain uses TRBV28 and TRBJ2-5; 14 nucleotides agree with TRBD2. This material consisted of whole blood, taken in connection with sensitization to the hapten diphenylcyclopropenone (DPC). The TCR sequence derives from a woman aged 50 to 60 with alopecia areata. Some clones in this sample may be carry-over from other donors' samples. The CDR3 protein is CASSLGLAGEETQYF. CDR3 DNA sequence: TGTGCCAGCAGTTTGGGACTAGCGGGGGAAGAGACCCAGTACTTC.